The sequence of this T cell receptor beta chain was determined in a study of CD4+ T cells in melanoma. Study outcomes and limitations: Diverse differentiation states were reported for melanoma neoantigen-specific CD4+ T cells.

Clones were read by immunoSEQ multiplex PCR, and TCRdb kept only the in-frame ones, dropping some. The sample holds about 50,000 clones; 80% to 90% are singletons and the top ten take about 11%. A word on this clone: Its antigen is unknown.

Germline V CDR1 and CDR2: SGHRS, YFSETQ. The J segment lost 6 bases and the V segment lost 0 bases, leaving 5 bases of the junction unmatched. This CDR3 has 14 amino acids. The rearrangement links TRBV5-1 to TRBJ1-1; 7 nucleotides align to TRBD1. What was sequenced was peripheral blood. This clonotype was obtained from a human donor with melanoma. CDR3 residues: CASSLGAGGAEAFF. For the CDR3, the DNA is TGCGCCAGCAGCTTGGGGGCAGGGGGAGCTGAAGCTTTCTTT.